A selection of T cell receptor beta chains follows, all from one sample in a study of cytomegalovirus exposure and HLA in healthy donors. Profiling relied on immunoSEQ multiplex PCR, and the TCRdb table lists in-frame clones only, not all of them. The sample has 50,000 to 60,000 clones; 65% to 85% are singletons. The material sequenced was PBMCs. Receptor source: a man aged 18 to 30 in good health and CMV-seronegative. CDR3s include the opening cysteine and the closing phenylalanine or tryptophan. Each record gives: J gene, clone size, V gene, D gene, CDR3 protein, CDR3 DNA. The D gene is left open where the match is weak. The size entry is marked missing in some rows and otherwise reads once, few, many or a size class.

TRBJ2-5 - TRBV19 - CASSIGAARAQYF TGTGCCAGTAGTATCGGAGCAGCTCGGGCCCAGTACTTC
TRBJ2-7 - TRBV7-9 - CASTLSTSGIEQYF TGTGCCAGCACCCTAAGTACTTCAGGGATCGAGCAGTACTTC
TRBJ2-7 - TRBV6-5 - CASGLALSSYEQYF TGTGCCAGCGGGCTGGCGTTGAGCTCCTACGAGCAGTACTTC
TRBJ2-7 - TRBV5-1 - CASSSGQIPYEQYF TGCGCCAGCAGTTCAGGACAGATCCCCTACGAGCAGTACTTC
TRBJ1-5 - TRBV28 TRBD1 CASSATGGSNQPQHF TGTGCCAGCAGTGCCACAGGGGGCAGCAATCAGCCCCAGCATTTT
TRBJ2-7 - TRBV10-2 TRBD1 CASSELQGARQYYEQYF TGCGCCAGCAGTGAGTTGCAGGGGGCGCGTCAATATTACGAGCAGTACTTC
TRBJ2-2 - TRBV25-1 - CASSAKNTGELFF TGTGCCAGCAGTGCCAAAAACACCGGGGAGCTGTTTTTT
TRBJ2-7 - TRBV18 - CASSSIRQFYEQYF TGTGCCAGCTCATCAATCCGACAGTTCTACGAGCAGTACTTC
TRBJ2-7 - TRBV5-1 - CASSFNSGEQYF TGCGCCAGCAGCTTTAATTCGGGCGAGCAGTACTTC
TRBJ1-1 few TRBV6-5 - CASRRGEANTEAFF TGTGCCAGCAGGAGAGGGGAGGCGAACACTGAAGCTTTCTTT
TRBJ2-7 - TRBV28 TRBD1 CASSLLDRAPYEQYF TGTGCCAGCAGTTTACTCGACAGGGCGCCCTACGAGCAGTACTTC
TRBJ2-3 - TRBV28 TRBD1 CASSSPGQGLDTQYF TGTGCCAGCAGTTCACCGGGACAGGGATTAGATACGCAGTATTTT
TRBJ2-7 - TRBV4-3 - CASSQDLGTPTNLPTYEQYF TGCGCCAGCAGCCAAGATTTGGGGACTCCCACAAACTTACCAACCTACGAGCAGTACTTC
TRBJ2-5 few TRBV7-9 TRBD2 CASSFSAGVGQETQYF TGTGCCAGCAGCTTTTCCGCGGGAGTCGGCCAAGAGACCCAGTACTTC
TRBJ1-2 once TRBV4-1 TRBD1 CASSRAGTGGGSYGYTF TGCGCCAGCAGCCGAGCCGGGACAGGGGGCGGGAGCTATGGCTACACCTTC
TRBJ2-7 - TRBV28 TRBD2 CASSNGAGPYEQYF TGTGCCAGCAGTAACGGAGCGGGACCCTACGAGCAGTACTTC
TRBJ1-1 few TRBV6-1 TRBD1 CASRQGAGSTEAFF TGTGCCAGCCGGCAGGGGGCTGGGAGCACTGAAGCTTTCTTT
TRBJ1-5 - TRBV2 - CASSDGGAGDYQPQHF TGTGCCAGCAGTGACGGGGGGGCAGGGGATTATCAGCCCCAGCATTTT
TRBJ1-2 few TRBV10-3 - CAISDYGSLYGYTF TGTGCCATCAGTGATTATGGGAGCCTCTATGGCTACACCTTC
TRBJ1-2 - TRBV4-3 TRBD1 CASSQDRGQGVTNYGYTF TGCGCCAGCAGCCAAGACCGGGGACAGGGAGTAACTAACTATGGCTACACCTTC
TRBJ2-7 - TRBV7-2 TRBD2 CASSLPQREGYKQYF TGTGCCAGCAGCTTACCTCAGCGGGAGGGGTACAAGCAGTACTTC
TRBJ2-2 - TRBV6-1 - CAARPANTGELFF TGTGCCGCGAGGCCGGCGAACACCGGGGAGCTGTTTTTT
TRBJ2-7 few TRBV4-3 - CASSQYRGNYEQYF TGCGCCAGCAGCCAATATAGGGGGAACTACGAGCAGTACTTC
TRBJ2-2 - TRBV10-3 TRBD2 CAINSGRYTGELFF TGTGCCATCAATAGCGGGAGGTACACCGGGGAGCTGTTTTTT
TRBJ2-7 - TRBV4-2 TRBD2 CASSQESSSGLYEQYF TGTGCCAGCAGCCAGGAATCTTCTAGCGGACTCTACGAGCAGTACTTC